A single sample gave rise to the 30 T cell receptor beta chains below, sequenced in a study of cytomegalovirus exposure and HLA in healthy donors. PCR employed 60 Vbeta and 13 Jbeta primers. This table comes from immunoSEQ multiplex PCR, and its TCRdb copy is limited to in-frame clones, with some not included. In the table there are around 130,000 clones, about four fifths of which are singletons. Sequencing input: PBMCs. These receptors were taken from a man younger than 45 in good health and CMV-seronegative.

The gene calls are TRBV5-6 and TRBJ2-7; tentatively, D is TRBD2 (6 bases). Germline CDR1 is SGHDT and CDR2 is YYEEEE. Trimming shortened V by 0 bases and J by 2 bases, and 12 bases separated the two germline ends. The CDR3 totals 15 residues. The CDR3 protein is CASSLDGGTPYEQYF. The CDR3 DNA is TGTGCCAGCAGCTTGGATGGCGGGACCCCCTACGAGCAGTACTTC.

CDR3 DNA: TGCGCCAGCAGCTTGGGACAGACTGAAGCTTTCTTT. This translates into CASSLGQTEAFF. The chain employs TRBV5-1 and TRBJ1-1, with TRBD1 as a possible D gene (5 bases). CDR3 size: 12 residues. Trimming took 0 bases from V and 5 from J, leaving 5 bases between them. CDR1 is SGHRS and CDR2 is YFSETQ in the germline V gene.

This clone was seen a handful of times. The chain is built from TRBV28 and TRBJ2-7; TRBD1 is a possible D gene (5 bases). The CDR3 loop spans 13 amino acids. In germline, CDR1 is MDHEN, CDR2 SYDVKM. V was pared by 4 bases and J by 2 bases, with 9 bases between. CDR3 DNA sequence: TGTGCCAGCAGTTACGACAGTACCTACGAGCAGTACTTC. Translated, it gives CASSYDSTYEQYF.

This chain connects TRBV12-2 to TRBJ2-1; the table's D gene call, TRBD2, was not cross checked with the DNA. TRBV12-2 is described as a pseudogene. The CDR3 consists of 15 residues. The CDR3 nucleotides read TGTGCAAGTCGCTTAGGGCTAGCGGGGGGGCCTGAGCAGTTCTTC. This encodes CASRLGLAGGPEQFF.

The chain employs TRBV11-2 and TRBJ2-7; no firm D call. Looked up from germline, CDR1 is SGHAT and CDR2 is FQNNGV. V was trimmed by 0 bases and J by 4 bases, leaving 10 bases between them. CDR3 size: 14 residues. CDR3 loop: CASSLDDLGYEQYF. DNA of the CDR3: TGTGCCAGCAGCTTAGACGACTTGGGTTACGAGCAGTACTTC. The full variable domain, rest sourced from reference TRBV11-2 and TRBJ2-7, is EAGVAQSPRYKIIEKRQSVAFWCNPISGHATLYWYQQILGQGPKLLIQFQNNGVVDDSQLPKDRFSAERLKGVDSTLKIQPAKLEDSAVYLCASSLDDLGYEQYFGPGTRLTVT.

V gene TRBV7-9 combines with J gene TRBJ1-1, with TRBD1 matching 8 bases. The length of the CDR3 is 16 residues. Germline V gene lookup returns CDR1 SEHNR and CDR2 FQNEAQ (reference sequence). The J segment lost 0 bases and the V segment lost 3 bases, leaving 6 bases of the junction unmatched. The CDR3 region is CASSLQGAYMNTEAFF. Here the CDR3 DNA reads TGTGCCAGCAGCTTGCAGGGGGCCTACATGAACACTGAAGCTTTCTTT.

The CDR3 nucleotides read TGTGCCAGCAGTGTGGATCAAGCGAGTGGCGAGCAGTACTTC. It translates to CASSVDQASGEQYF. The genes are TRBV6-1 and TRBJ2-7, with unresolved D. V was trimmed by 4 bases and J by 6 bases, leaving 16 bases between them. The CDR3 consists of 14 residues. Germline lookup yields CDR1 MNHNS and CDR2 SASEGT.

The chain recombines TRBV19 with TRBJ1-3; D is perhaps TRBD1 (6 bases). Germline-derived CDR1 and CDR2 are LNHDA and SQIVND (reference sequence). CDR3 length: 16 amino acids. V lost 3 bases and J 2 bases, leaving 14 bases between the germline ends. The CDR3 DNA is TGTGCCAGTAGTATTTCTGCAGGGGTTCCTGGAAACACCATATATTTT. Its protein product is CASSISAGVPGNTIYF.

The chain carries TRBV5-6 and TRBJ1-4; 10 bases agree with TRBD1. V shed 6 bases and J 3 bases; nucleotides not matched to a gene: 5. CDR3 size: 15 residues. From germline, CDR1 is SGHDT and CDR2 YYEEEE. The CDR3: CASKDRGASNEKLFF. In DNA, the CDR3 is TGTGCCAGCAAGGACAGGGGGGCGTCTAATGAAAAACTGTTTTTT.

V is TRBV23-1 and J is TRBJ1-1; D not resolved. TRBV23-1 is labeled an ORF, and its function is uncertain. Trimming stripped 6 bases from V and 0 bases from J, with 5 bases between. The CDR3 runs to 12 residues. CDR3 coding DNA: TGCGCCAGCAGACAGATGAACACTGAAGCTTTCTTT. Translating gives CASRQMNTEAFF.

J is TRBJ2-2 and V is TRBV6-5; 8 bases line up with TRBD2. Germline V lookup: CDR1 MNHEY, CDR2 SVGAGI. The V and J ends lost 3 bases and 3 bases, in that order; junction bases with no gene match: 6. The CDR3 runs to 16 residues. For the CDR3, the DNA is TGTGCCAGCAGTTATCAACGGGAGGGGGACACCGGGGAGCTGTTTTTT. It translates to CASSYQREGDTGELFF.

The chain uses TRBV5-5 and TRBJ1-5; D gene unclear. This CDR3 contains 15 residues. Between the trimmed V and J ends, which lost 1 base and 1 base, there was a span of 9 bases. Per the germline V gene, CDR1 is SGHKS and CDR2 is YYEKEE (reference sequence). The CDR3 DNA sequence: TGTGCCAGCAGCTTGTATCCAGGCAGCAATCAGCCCCAGCATTTT. Protein product: CASSLYPGSNQPQHF.

The chain employs TRBV11-2 and TRBJ2-1; D is perhaps TRBD2 (9 bases). CDR1 SGHAT and CDR2 FQNNGV come from the germline V gene. V gave up 4 bases and J gave up 9 bases, with 28 bases separating them. The length of the CDR3 is 18 residues. CDR3 DNA sequence: TGTGCCAGCAGCTCCCGACAGGGGAGGATAGCGGGAGTGGTTGAGCAGTTCTTC. Translating gives CASSSRQGRIAGVVEQFF.

The chain links TRBV4-1 to TRBJ1-1, with D possibly being TRBD1 (5 bases). Trimming cost V 4 bases and J 4 bases, with 19 bases left between them. This CDR3 has 16 residues. The germline V gene has CDR1 MGHRA and CDR2 YSYEKL. The CDR3 reads CASSLLIGGEGTEAFF. The CDR3 nucleotides are TGCGCCAGCAGCCTGCTAATCGGGGGTGAGGGCACTGAAGCTTTCTTT.

This chain joins TRBV6-5 and TRBJ2-5; 10 nucleotides align to TRBD2. This CDR3 is built from 15 residues. CDR1 MNHEY and CDR2 SVGAGI come from the germline V gene. The J segment lost 1 base and the V segment lost 8 bases, leaving 7 bases of the junction unmatched. The chain's CDR3 is CASRRTSGPQETQYF. CDR3 coding DNA: TGTGCCAGCCGGAGGACTAGCGGACCCCAAGAGACCCAGTACTTC.

The genes are TRBV6-4 and TRBJ2-1; TRBD2 is a possible D gene (6 bases). Per the germline V gene, CDR1 is MRHNA and CDR2 is SNTAGT. The CDR3 spans 14 residues. V dropped 2 bases and J dropped 7 bases, with 12 bases sitting between them. The CDR3, as DNA: TGTGCCAGCAGTGACGGTACGAGCGGGAATGAGCAGTTCTTC. Residues: CASSDGTSGNEQFF.

The V call is TRBV7-9, the J call TRBJ1-2; D gene unclear. Germline assignment: CDR1 SEHNR and CDR2 FQNEAQ (reference sequence). V was clipped by 5 bases and J by 5 bases, with 9 bases between them. This CDR3 comprises 12 residues. The CDR3 nucleotides read TGTGCCAGCAGCCAAGACACGTATGGCTACACCTTC. It encodes CASSQDTYGYTF.

This chain connects TRBV5-1 to TRBJ2-3, with TRBD2 matching 10 bases. The V gene end was trimmed by 3 bases and the J gene end by 2 bases; junction bases not matched to a gene: 3. Germline V gene data show CDR1 as SGHRS and CDR2 as YFSETQ. This CDR3 has 15 amino acids. In DNA form, the CDR3 reads TGCGCCAGCAGCTCCCTAGCGGGGGCCACAGATACGCAGTATTTT. Its translation: CASSSLAGATDTQYF. The entire variable domain, with the rest obtained from reference TRBV5-1 and TRBJ2-3, is as follows: KAGVTQTPRYLIKTRGQQVTLSCSPISGHRSVSWYQQTPGQGLQFLFEYFSETQRNKGNFPGRFSGRQFSNSRSEMNVSTLELGDSALYLCASSSLAGATDTQYFGPGTRLTVL.

The V and J genes are TRBV19 and TRBJ2-7, with D possibly matching TRBD1 (5 bases). Trimming left V 5 bases short and J 5 bases short, with 22 bases between. The CDR3 totals 16 residues. Per the germline V gene, CDR1 is LNHDA and CDR2 is SQIVND (reference sequence). The CDR3, as DNA: TGTGCCAGTAGTGCCGAAGACAGCCCCCCCGGCGACGAGCAGTACTTC. Amino acid sequence: CASSAEDSPPGDEQYF. Supplemented by reference TRBV19 and TRBJ2-7, the full variable domain reads DGGITQSPKYLFRKEGQNVTLSCEQNLNHDAMYWYRQDPGQGLRLIYYSQIVNDFQKGDIAEGYSVSREKKESFPLTVTSAQKNPTAFYLCASSAEDSPPGDEQYFGPGTRLTVT.

J is TRBJ2-3 and V is TRBV6-1; 9 bases fit TRBD2. The J segment lost 0 bases and the V segment lost 2 bases, leaving 6 bases of the junction unmatched. CDR1 MNHNS and CDR2 SASEGT come from the germline V gene. CDR3 length equals 17 residues. The CDR3 loop reads CASSESIAGVSTDTQYF. CDR3 sequence (DNA): TGTGCCAGCAGTGAATCCATAGCGGGGGTGAGCACAGATACGCAGTATTTT.

This rearrangement joins TRBV21-1 to TRBJ2-5; no check of the table's D call, TRBD1, against the DNA was made. TRBV21-1 is recorded as a pseudogene. This CDR3 region has 14 residues. The CDR3, as DNA: TGTGCCAGCAGCCTAAAGGGACAGGGGGGCGACCAGTACTTC. Its protein is CASSLKGQGGDQYF.

The chain combines TRBV2 with TRBJ2-7; a possible D gene is TRBD1 (6 bases). Germline CDR1 and CDR2: SNHLY and FYNNEI. There are 14 residues in the CDR3. Between the trimmed V and J ends, which lost 0 bases and 6 bases, there was a span of 12 bases. The CDR3 here is CASSEALQGSEQYF. In DNA, the CDR3 is TGTGCCAGCAGTGAAGCGCTTCAGGGGAGCGAGCAGTACTTC. The full variable domain, completed using reference TRBV2 and TRBJ2-7, is EPEVTQTPSHQVTQMGQEVILRCVPISNHLYFYWYRQILGQKVEFLVSFYNNEISEKSEIFDDQFSVERPDGSNFTLKIRSTKLEDSAMYFCASSEALQGSEQYFGPGTRLTVT.

The rearrangement uses TRBV28 and TRBJ1-1, with TRBD1 identical over 8 bases. The CDR3 is made up of 14 amino acids. Looked up from germline, CDR1 is MDHEN and CDR2 is SYDVKM. The V and J ends lost 8 bases and 1 base, in that order; junction bases with no gene match: 6. CDR3 in DNA: TGTGCCAGCTCTCCGGGACAGGCGAACACTGAAGCTTTCTTT. It translates to CASSPGQANTEAFF.

This clone was seen only a few times. The chain couples TRBV5-4 to TRBJ1-2; 7 bases are a match to TRBD1. CDR1 and CDR2 from the germline V gene are SGHNT and YYREEE (reference sequence). V dropped 0 bases and J dropped 3; count of bases not matched to a gene: 2. The CDR3 loop spans 14 amino acids. Here the CDR3 DNA reads TGTGCCAGCAGCTTGGAAGGGGGCCACTATGGCTACACCTTC. Translating it yields CASSLEGGHYGYTF.

The CDR3 sequence is CASSLGSLGGLEKLFF. The CDR3 DNA is TGTGCCAGCAGCTTAGGTAGCCTAGGGGGCCTTGAAAAACTGTTTTTT. V gene TRBV7-8 combines with J gene TRBJ1-4, with TRBD1 identical over 7 bases. Unmatched junction bases numbered 9, after V lost 1 base and J lost 7 bases. The germline V gene encodes CDR1 SGHVS and CDR2 FQNEAQ. The CDR3 loop spans 16 amino acids. The whole variable domain, remainder taken from reference TRBV7-8 and TRBJ1-4, is GAGVSQSPRYKVAKRGQDVALRCDPISGHVSLFWYQQALGQGPEFLTYFQNEAQLDKSGLPSDRFFAERPEGSVSTLKIQRTQQEDSAVYLCASSLGSLGGLEKLFFGSGTQLSVL.

V gene TRBV27 combines with J gene TRBJ2-2, with D maybe TRBD1 (7 bases). The CDR3 has 17 amino acids. Between the trimmed V and J ends, which lost 0 bases and 6 bases, there was a span of 17 bases. Germline-derived CDR1 and CDR2 are MNHEY and SMNVEV (reference sequence). DNA for the CDR3: TGTGCCAGCAGTTTATCGGAGGGGGCATCTGTGTCCGGGGAGCTGTTTTTT. Its protein product is CASSLSEGASVSGELFF.

This clone has only a few counts. The V gene is TRBV4-1, the J gene TRBJ2-7; weak D call: TRBD2 (6 bases). The germline V and J ends were trimmed by 0 bases and 3 bases, with 12 bases remaining between them. Germline CDR1 and CDR2: MGHRA and YSYEKL. This CDR3 spans 15 amino acids. The CDR3 coding sequence is TGCGCCAGCAGCCAAGATCCGGGAGATATCTACGAGCAGTACTTC. Amino acid sequence: CASSQDPGDIYEQYF.

The J gene is TRBJ1-5, the V gene TRBV7-6; D remains ambiguous. This CDR3 is built from 17 residues. The germline V gene encodes CDR1 SGHVS and CDR2 FNYEAQ. V was trimmed by 5 bases and J by 2 bases, leaving 19 bases between them. The DNA for the CDR3 is TGTGCCAGCAGCCCCAGTCCCGATGGCGGGGGCAATCAGCCCCAGCATTTT. It yields the protein CASSPSPDGGGNQPQHF.

The genes are TRBV5-1 and TRBJ2-7; weak D call: TRBD2 (5 bases). V was shortened by 2 bases and J by 3 bases, with 15 bases between the two germline ends. Germline assignment: CDR1 SGHRS and CDR2 YFSETQ. CDR3 length: 15 amino acids. The chain's CDR3 is CASSLSGTAFYEQYF. Written as DNA, the CDR3 is TGCGCCAGCAGCTTATCGGGAACCGCTTTCTACGAGCAGTACTTC.

This chain connects TRBV5-1 to TRBJ1-5; the D gene is possibly TRBD1 (5 bases). CDR1 is SGHRS and CDR2 is YFSETQ in the germline V gene. The CDR3 has 13 amino acids. V lost 4 bases, J lost 3 bases, and 8 bases lay in between. The CDR3 DNA is TGCGCCAGCAGCGCGGACATCAATCAGCCCCAGCATTTT. Protein product: CASSADINQPQHF. Drawing the rest from reference TRBV5-1 and TRBJ1-5, the complete variable domain is KAGVTQTPRYLIKTRGQQVTLSCSPISGHRSVSWYQQTPGQGLQFLFEYFSETQRNKGNFPGRFSGRQFSNSRSEMNVSTLELGDSALYLCASSADINQPQHFGDGTRLSIL.